This TCR beta chain was observed in a study of sequential checkpoint blockade in melanoma (dated 2019 in TCRdb). Study-wide context: Patients were assigned by 1:1 randomization to either first-line nivolumab followed by ipilimumab (arm A) or ipilimumab followed by nivolumab (arm B). Maintenance nivolumab was given following each of the two trial sequences. What the authors observed across the whole study: Larger, independent patient cohorts are needed to validate the response-prediction model that combines TCR metrics and mutation burden.

In light of the paper, this sample's treatment or condition label describes: randomized to nivolumab then ipilimumab (arm A) or the reverse (arm B). Prior DNA-damaging chemotherapy had not been received by any trial patient. Live CD3+CD8+ cells negative for CD19 and CD56 were sorted from thawed PBMCs on a FACS Aria II flow cytometer. The samples were obtained from melanoma patients enrolled in CheckMate 064, an open-label, randomized phase II trial testing sequential checkpoint blockade. Peripheral blood mononuclear cells were collected by leukapheresis, purified with Ficoll-Paque, and frozen in human serum with around 9.8% DMSO. Immediately after sorting, the purity of sorted blood CD3+CD8+ cells was verified to be >95%, after which DNA was extracted. From V the trimming removes 2 bases and from J it removes 9 bases, while the gene matches leave 11 bases of the junction unaccounted for. In the germline V gene, CDR1 corresponds to SGHNT and CDR2 to YENEEA. The CDR3 measures 17 amino acids from cysteine to phenylalanine. The CDR3 DNA has 51 bases and is translated from base 1.

The immunoSEQ Assay was used to immunosequence TCRbeta CDR3 regions from genomic DNA. Before high-throughput sequencing, genomic DNA was amplified using bias-controlled multiplex PCR. Per the source publication's procedure: To quantify the absolute abundance of each unique TCRbeta CDR3 region, the sequences were collapsed and filtered. Clonality, defined as 1 minus Pielou's evenness, was calculated using only productive rearrangements. A previously published method was used to identify clones with significantly greater frequencies in on-treatment samples than in baseline samples. The table comes from immuneACCESS by way of TCRdb, which keeps in-frame sequences with V and J called. Part of the clones is missing from these tables; in studies checked, under half for an unresolved V gene and the rest for unknown reasons. V, J and clone size derive from that table, while D and trimming were established from the DNA sequence. This sample gives about 28,000 clones in total; under 85% of them show up just once. About a sixth of the sample belongs to the ten largest clones.

Points on this clone: Its antigen remains undetermined. No much larger clonotype is one base removed from it; base qualities were not supplied.

This TCR came from a human donor with melanoma. The chain uses TRBV11-3 and TRBJ1-6, with 9 junctional bases fitting TRBD1. The starting material was CD8+ T cells sorted from blood (inferred from file names), obtained from a patient given nivolumab and ipilimumab in sequence. The DNA reads TGTGCCAGCAGCTTACCCTCCCCCCGGACAGGGGTTTCACCCCTCCACTTT. It encodes CASSLPSPRTGVSPLHF.